This T cell receptor beta chain was identified in a study of Ad26.COV2.S vaccination and SARS-CoV-2 variants. General study results and limits: From the TCR breadth and depth analyses, total T cell responses may have been underestimated. Placebo recipients showed lower spike-specific TCR breadth than vaccinees. Following vaccination, spike-specific CD8+ and CD4+ T cell responses reportedly exhibited substantial breadth.

The data were produced by immunoSEQ multiplex PCR, yet TCRdb's version contains in-frame clones alone and is incomplete. Of hundreds of thousands of clones listed, 75% to 90% were seen once; the top ten hold about 10%. V lost 2 bases and J lost 0, with 8 bases in between. This CDR3 has 14 residues. CDR1 is SNHLY, CDR2 FYNNEI, per germline. Treatment denoted: roughly 19 received Ad26.COV2.S at low or high dose, single or two shots; several received placebo; per-sample allocation not given. The study sampled participants on day 63 after the first vaccine or placebo injection. Expression of Wuhan-strain SARS-CoV-2 spike came from the Ad26 vector that formed the vaccine. To note about this clone: What it binds is not known.

The sample here was peripheral blood, taken in a trial of Ad26.COV2.S vaccine versus placebo. The V call is TRBV2, the J call TRBJ2-7; D is unresolved. The sequence was obtained from a person between 18 and 59 years old who received the Ad26.COV2.S COVID-19 vaccine or a placebo. The CDR3 protein is CASSETFNSYEQYF. As DNA, the CDR3 is TGTGCCAGCAGTGAAACCTTTAACTCCTACGAGCAGTACTTC.